This T cell receptor (beta chain) appears in the sequencing data of a study of T cell responses to AZD1222 COVID-19 vaccine. To note about this clone: Its antigen is unknown.

V was pared by 2 bases and J by 1 base, with 1 base of the junction left unmatched. In germline, CDR1 is MNHEY, CDR2 SMNVEV (reference sequence). The CDR3 consists of 15 residues. The table came from immunoSEQ multiplex PCR; TCRdb's copy has only in-frame clones and leaves some out. The data show roughly 200,000 clones, just under 95% seen once. Whole-study findings and limits: When two AZD1222 doses had been given, Spike-specific TCR breadth and depth rose. Spike-wide coverage was observed for vaccine-associated CD4 TCRs, with dominant responses at 160-218 and 743-854. Recipients of AZD1222 seropositive at baseline numbered only 5 or 6.

The TCR originated in an adult who received the MenACWY meningococcal vaccine as a control. The sample was peripheral blood, taken 28 days after the second dose of the MenACWY control vaccine. The chain combines TRBV27 with TRBJ2-2; 7 nucleotides agree with TRBD1. As DNA, the CDR3 is TGTGCCAGCAGTTTAAGGGACAGGAACACCGGGGAGCTGTTTTTT. As protein: CASSLRDRNTGELFF.